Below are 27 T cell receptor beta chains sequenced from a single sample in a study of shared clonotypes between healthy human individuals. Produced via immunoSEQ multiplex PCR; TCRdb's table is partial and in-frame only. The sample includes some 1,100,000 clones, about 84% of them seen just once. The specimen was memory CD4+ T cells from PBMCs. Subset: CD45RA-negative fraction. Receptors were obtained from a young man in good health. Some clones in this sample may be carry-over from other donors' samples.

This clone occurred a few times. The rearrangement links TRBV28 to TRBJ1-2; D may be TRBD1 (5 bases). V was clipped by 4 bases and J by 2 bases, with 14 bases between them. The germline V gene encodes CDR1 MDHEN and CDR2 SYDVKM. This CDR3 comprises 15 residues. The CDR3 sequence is CASSSGGEGNYGYTF. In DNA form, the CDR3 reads TGTGCCAGCAGTTCGGGGGGAGAGGGGAACTATGGCTACACCTTC.

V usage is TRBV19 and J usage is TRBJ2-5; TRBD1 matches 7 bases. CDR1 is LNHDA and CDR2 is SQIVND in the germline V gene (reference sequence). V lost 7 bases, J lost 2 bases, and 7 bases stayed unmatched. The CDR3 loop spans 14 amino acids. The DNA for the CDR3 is TGTGCCAGTACGGACAGGCGACTTCAAGAGACCCAGTACTTC. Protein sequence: CASTDRRLQETQYF.

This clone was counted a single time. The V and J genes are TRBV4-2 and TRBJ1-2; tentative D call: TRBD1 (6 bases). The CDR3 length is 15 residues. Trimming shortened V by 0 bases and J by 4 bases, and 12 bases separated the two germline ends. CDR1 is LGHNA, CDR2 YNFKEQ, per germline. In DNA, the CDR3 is TGTGCCAGCAGCCAAGATCGTGGGGGCACCTATGGCTACACCTTC. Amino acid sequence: CASSQDRGGTYGYTF.

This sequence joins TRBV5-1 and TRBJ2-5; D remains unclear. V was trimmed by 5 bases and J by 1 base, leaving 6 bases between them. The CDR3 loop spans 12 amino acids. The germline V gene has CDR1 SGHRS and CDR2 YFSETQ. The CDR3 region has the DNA TGCGCCAGCAGTAACCCCCAAGAGACCCAGTACTTC. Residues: CASSNPQETQYF.

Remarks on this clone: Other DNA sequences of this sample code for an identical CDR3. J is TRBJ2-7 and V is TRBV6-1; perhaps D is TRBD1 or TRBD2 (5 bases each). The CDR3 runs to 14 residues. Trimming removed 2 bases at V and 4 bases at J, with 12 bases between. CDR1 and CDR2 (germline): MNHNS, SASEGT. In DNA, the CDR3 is TGTGCCAGCAGTGAACTCGCAGGGAGTTACGAGCAGTACTTC. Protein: CASSELAGSYEQYF.

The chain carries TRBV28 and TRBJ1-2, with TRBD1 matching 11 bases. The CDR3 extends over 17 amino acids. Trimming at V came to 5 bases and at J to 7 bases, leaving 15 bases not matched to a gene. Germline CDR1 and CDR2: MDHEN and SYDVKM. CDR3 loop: CASSNTRPGQGESGYTF. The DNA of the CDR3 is TGTGCCAGCAGTAATACCAGACCGGGACAGGGGGAGAGTGGCTACACCTTC.

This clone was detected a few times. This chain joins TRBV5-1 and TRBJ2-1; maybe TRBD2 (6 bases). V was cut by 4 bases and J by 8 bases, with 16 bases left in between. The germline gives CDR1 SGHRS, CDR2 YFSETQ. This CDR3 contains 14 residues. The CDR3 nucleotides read TGCGCCAGCAGCCCTCAGGCGGGGTCGGATGAGCAGTTCTTC. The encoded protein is CASSPQAGSDEQFF.

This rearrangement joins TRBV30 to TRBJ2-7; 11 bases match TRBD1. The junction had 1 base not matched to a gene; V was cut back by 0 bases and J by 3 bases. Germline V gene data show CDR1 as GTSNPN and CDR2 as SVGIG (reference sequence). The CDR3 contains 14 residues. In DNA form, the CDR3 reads TGTGCCTGGAGTGTCGGGACAGGGGGCTACGAGCAGTACTTC. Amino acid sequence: CAWSVGTGGYEQYF. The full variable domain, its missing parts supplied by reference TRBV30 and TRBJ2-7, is SQTIHQWPATLVQPVGSPLSLECTVEGTSNPNLYWYRQAAGRGLQLLFYSVGIGQISSEVPQNLSASRPQDRQFILSSKKLLLSDSGFYLCAWSVGTGGYEQYFGPGTRLTVT.

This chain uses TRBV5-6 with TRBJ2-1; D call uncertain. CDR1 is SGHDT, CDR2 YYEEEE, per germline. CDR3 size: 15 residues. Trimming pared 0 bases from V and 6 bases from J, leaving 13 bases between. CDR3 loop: CASSLVSSISNEQFF. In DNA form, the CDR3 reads TGTGCCAGCAGCTTGGTATCTAGTATAAGCAATGAGCAGTTCTTC.

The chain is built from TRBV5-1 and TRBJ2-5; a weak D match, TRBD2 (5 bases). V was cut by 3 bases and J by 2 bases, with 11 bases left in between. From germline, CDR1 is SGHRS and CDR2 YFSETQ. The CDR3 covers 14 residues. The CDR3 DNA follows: TGCGCCAGCAGCTGGATAGGCGGGCAAGAGACCCAGTACTTC. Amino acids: CASSWIGGQETQYF.

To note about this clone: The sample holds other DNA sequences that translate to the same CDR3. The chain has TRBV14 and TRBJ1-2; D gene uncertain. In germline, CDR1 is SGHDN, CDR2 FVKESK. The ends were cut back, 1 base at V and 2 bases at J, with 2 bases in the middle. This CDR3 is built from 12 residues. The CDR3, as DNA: TGTGCCAGCAGCCAAGCGAACTATGGCTACACCTTC. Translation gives CASSQANYGYTF.

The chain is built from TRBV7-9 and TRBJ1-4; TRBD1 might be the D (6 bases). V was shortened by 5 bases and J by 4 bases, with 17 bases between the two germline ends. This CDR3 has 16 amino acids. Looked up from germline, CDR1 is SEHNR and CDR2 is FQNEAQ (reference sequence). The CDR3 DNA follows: TGTGCCAGCAGCCCAGAAGGGACAACGGTTAATGAAAAACTGTTTTTT. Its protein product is CASSPEGTTVNEKLFF. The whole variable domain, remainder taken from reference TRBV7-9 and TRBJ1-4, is DTGVSQNPRHKITKRGQNVTFRCDPISEHNRLYWYRQTLGQGPEFLTYFQNEAQLEKSRLLSDRFSAERPKGSFSTLEIQRTEQGDSAMYLCASSPEGTTVNEKLFFGSGTQLSVL.

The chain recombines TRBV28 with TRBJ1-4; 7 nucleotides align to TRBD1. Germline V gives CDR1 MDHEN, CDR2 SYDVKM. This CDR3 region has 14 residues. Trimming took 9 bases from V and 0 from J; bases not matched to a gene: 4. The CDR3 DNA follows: TGTGCCAGTCGAACAGGGGCAACTAATGAAAAACTGTTTTTT. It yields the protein CASRTGATNEKLFF.

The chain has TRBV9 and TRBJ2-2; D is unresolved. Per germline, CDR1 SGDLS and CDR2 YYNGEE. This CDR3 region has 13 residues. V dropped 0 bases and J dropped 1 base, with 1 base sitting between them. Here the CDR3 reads CASSVGNTGELFF. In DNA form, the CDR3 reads TGTGCCAGCAGCGTAGGGAACACCGGGGAGCTGTTTTTT.

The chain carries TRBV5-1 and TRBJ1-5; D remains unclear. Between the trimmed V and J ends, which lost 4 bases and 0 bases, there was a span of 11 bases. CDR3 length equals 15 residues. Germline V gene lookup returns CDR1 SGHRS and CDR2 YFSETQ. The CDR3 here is CASSEGGGSNQPQHF. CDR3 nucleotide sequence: TGCGCCAGCAGCGAGGGAGGTGGTAGCAATCAGCCCCAGCATTTT.

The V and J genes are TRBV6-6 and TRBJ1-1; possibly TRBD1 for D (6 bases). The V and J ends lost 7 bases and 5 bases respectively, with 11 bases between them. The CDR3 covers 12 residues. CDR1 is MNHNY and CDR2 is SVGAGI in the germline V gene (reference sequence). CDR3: CASTPQGTEAFF. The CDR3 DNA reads TGTGCCAGCACCCCACAGGGTACTGAAGCTTTCTTT.

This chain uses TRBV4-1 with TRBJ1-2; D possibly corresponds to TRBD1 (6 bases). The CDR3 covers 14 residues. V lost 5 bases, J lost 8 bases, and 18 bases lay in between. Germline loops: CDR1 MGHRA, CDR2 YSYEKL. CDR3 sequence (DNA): TGCGCCAGCAGCACCCATTACAGGGTGAACGGCTACACCTTC. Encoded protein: CASSTHYRVNGYTF.

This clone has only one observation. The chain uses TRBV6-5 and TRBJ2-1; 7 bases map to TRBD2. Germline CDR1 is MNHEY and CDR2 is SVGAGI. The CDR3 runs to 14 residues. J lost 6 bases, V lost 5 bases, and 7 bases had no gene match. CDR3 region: CASSRRTSPNEQFF. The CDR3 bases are TGTGCCAGCAGTCGCCGGACTAGTCCCAATGAGCAGTTCTTC.

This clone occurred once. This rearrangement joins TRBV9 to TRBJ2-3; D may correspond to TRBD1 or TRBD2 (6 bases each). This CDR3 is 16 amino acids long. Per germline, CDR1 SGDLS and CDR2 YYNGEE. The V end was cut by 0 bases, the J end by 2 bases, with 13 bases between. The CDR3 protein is CASSVARGPPTDTQYF. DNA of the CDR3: TGTGCCAGCAGCGTAGCTCGGGGGCCCCCCACAGATACGCAGTATTTT.

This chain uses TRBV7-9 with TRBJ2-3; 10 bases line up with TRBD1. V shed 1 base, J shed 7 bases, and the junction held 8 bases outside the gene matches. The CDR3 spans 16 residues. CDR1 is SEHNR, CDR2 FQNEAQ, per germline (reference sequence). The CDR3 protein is CASSLDGGQGRNTQYF. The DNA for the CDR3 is TGTGCCAGCAGCTTAGATGGGGGACAGGGGAGAAATACGCAGTATTTT.

The DNA of the CDR3 is TGTGCCAGCAGCGCGACAGGGGCGACAAGCTACGAGCAGTACTTC. It specifies CASSATGATSYEQYF. This chain joins TRBV9 and TRBJ2-7; 8 nucleotides align to TRBD1. The germline gives CDR1 SGDLS, CDR2 YYNGEE. The CDR3 is 15 amino acids. Losses at the gene ends were 3 bases for V and 3 bases for J; bases not matched to a gene: 8.

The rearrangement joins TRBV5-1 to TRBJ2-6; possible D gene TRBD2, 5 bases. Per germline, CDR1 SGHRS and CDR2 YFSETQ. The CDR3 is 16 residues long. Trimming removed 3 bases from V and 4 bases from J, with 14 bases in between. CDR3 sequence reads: CASSSPTAAGANVLTF. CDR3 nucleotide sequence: TGCGCCAGCAGCTCCCCAACAGCGGCCGGGGCCAACGTCCTGACTTTC.

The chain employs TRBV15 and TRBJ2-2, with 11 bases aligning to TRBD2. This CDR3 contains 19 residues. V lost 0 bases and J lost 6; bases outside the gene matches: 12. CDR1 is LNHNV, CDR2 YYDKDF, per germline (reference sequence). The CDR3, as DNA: TGTGCCACCAGCAGAGATTACCCGGATGCTAGCGGGAGGTCCGGGGAGCTGTTTTTT. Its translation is CATSRDYPDASGRSGELFF.

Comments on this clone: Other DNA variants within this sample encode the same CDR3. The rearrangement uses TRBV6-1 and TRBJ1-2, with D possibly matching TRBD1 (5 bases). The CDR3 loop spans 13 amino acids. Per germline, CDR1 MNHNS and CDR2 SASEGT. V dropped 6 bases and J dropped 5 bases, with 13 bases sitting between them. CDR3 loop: CASRTGGAYGYTF. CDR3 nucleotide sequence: TGTGCCAGCAGGACGGGGGGTGCTTATGGCTACACCTTC.

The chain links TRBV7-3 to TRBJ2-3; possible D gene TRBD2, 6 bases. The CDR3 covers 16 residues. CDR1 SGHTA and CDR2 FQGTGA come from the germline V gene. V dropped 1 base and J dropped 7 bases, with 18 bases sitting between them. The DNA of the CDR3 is TGTGCCAGCAGCTTAAGGCCCCGGGAGTCCGGACATACGCAGTATTTT. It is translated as CASSLRPRESGHTQYF.

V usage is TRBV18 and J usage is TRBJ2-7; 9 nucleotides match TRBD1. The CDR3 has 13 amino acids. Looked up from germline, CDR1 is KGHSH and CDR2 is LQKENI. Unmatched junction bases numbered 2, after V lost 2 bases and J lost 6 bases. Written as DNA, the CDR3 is TGTGCCAGCTCACCAGGGACAGGGCCCGAGCAGTACTTC. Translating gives CASSPGTGPEQYF.

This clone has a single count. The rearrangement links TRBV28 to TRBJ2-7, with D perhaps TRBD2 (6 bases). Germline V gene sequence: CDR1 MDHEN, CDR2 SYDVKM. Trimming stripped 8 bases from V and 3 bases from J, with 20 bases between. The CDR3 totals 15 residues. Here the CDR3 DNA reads TGTGCCAGCGACCCTGGGAGGAGAGCGGTCTACGAGCAGTACTTC. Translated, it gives CASDPGRRAVYEQYF.